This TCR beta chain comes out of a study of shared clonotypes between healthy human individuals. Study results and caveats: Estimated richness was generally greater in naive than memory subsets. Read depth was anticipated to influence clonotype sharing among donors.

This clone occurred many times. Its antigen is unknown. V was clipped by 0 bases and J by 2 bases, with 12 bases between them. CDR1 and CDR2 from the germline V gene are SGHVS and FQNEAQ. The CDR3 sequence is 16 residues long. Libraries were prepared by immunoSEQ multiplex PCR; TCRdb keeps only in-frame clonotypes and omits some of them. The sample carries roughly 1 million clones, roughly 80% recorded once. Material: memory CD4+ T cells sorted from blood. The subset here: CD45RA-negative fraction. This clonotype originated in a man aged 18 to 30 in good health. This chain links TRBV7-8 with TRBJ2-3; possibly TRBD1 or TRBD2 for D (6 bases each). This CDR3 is CASSLAGGLTTDTQYF. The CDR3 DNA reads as TGTGCCAGCAGCTTAGCGGGGGGCCTTACCACAGATACGCAGTATTTT.